A single TCR beta chain is shown here with its context. Its antigen is unknown. Possible read error: a much larger clone is one base away. Previously described methods with listed TCR primers produced the bulk TCR libraries. TCRdb analysed the PCR reads with MiXCR anew, one entry per CDR3 protein. The table includes about 510,000 distinct CDR3 sequences, 20% to 25% detected once. The CDR3 is made up of 12 amino acids. Germline V gene sequence: CDR1 GTSNPN, CDR2 SVGIG (reference sequence). The sample is drawn from a study of molecular identifiers for immune sequencing clone quantification. Notes on the study in general: The study found clones above 20 RNA copies held over 97% of effector molecules and under 1% in naive cells.

The specimen was naive CD8+ T cells from blood, with Jurkat cell RNA spiked in. The sample's subset: FACS-sorted CD8+CD4-CCR7+CD45RA+ naive T cells. The receptor was isolated from a human donor in good health. Some libraries in this study had Jurkat cell RNA spiked in. The chain links TRBV30 to TRBJ1-2; D is perhaps TRBD1 (5 bases). CDR3 sequence: CAWTEGLDGHTF. The CDR3 DNA follows: TGTGCCTGGACCGAGGGACTAGATGGCCACACCTTC.